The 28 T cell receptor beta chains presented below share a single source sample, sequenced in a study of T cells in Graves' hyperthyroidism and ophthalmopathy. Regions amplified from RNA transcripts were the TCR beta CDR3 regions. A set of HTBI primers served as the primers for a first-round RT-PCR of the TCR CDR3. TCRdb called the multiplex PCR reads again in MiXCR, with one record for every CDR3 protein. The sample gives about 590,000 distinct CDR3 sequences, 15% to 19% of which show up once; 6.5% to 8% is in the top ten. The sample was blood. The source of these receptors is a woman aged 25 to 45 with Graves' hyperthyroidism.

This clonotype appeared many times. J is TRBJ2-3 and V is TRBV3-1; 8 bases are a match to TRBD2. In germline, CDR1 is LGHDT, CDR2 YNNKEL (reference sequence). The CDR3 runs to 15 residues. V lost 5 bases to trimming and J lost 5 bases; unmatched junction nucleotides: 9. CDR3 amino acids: CASSYRTSIVDTQYF. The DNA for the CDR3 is TGTGCCAGCAGCTATCGGACTAGCATCGTAGATACGCAGTATTTT.

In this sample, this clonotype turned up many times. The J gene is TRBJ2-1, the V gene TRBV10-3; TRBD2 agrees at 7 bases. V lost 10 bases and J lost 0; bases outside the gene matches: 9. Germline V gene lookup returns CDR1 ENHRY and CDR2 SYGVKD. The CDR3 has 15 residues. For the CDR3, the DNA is TGTGCCAGCTTTACTAGCGTCAGCTCCTACAATGAGCAGTTCTTC. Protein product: CASFTSVSSYNEQFF.

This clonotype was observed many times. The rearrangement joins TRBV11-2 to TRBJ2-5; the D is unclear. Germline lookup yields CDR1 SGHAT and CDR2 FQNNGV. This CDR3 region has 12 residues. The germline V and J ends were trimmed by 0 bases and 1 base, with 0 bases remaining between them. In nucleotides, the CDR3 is TGTGCCAGCAGCTTAGACCAAGAGACCCAGTACTTC. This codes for CASSLDQETQYF.

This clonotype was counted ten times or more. CDR3 region: CASTSGKVGGVNTEAFF. Here the CDR3 DNA reads TGTGCCAGCACCTCCGGTAAAGTAGGAGGGGTGAACACTGAAGCTTTCTTT. The gene calls are TRBV27 and TRBJ1-1; D is perhaps TRBD1 (5 bases). The V gene lost 7 bases and the J gene lost 0 bases, with 21 bases spanning the gap. The CDR3 is 17 amino acids. Germline values: CDR1 MNHEY, CDR2 SMNVEV (reference sequence).

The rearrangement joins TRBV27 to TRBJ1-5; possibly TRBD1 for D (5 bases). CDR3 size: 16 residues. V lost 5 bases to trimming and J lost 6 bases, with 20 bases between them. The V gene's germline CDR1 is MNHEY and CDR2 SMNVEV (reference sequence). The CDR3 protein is CASSIQVPRERQPQHF. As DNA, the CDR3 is TGTGCCAGCAGTATACAGGTCCCTAGGGAGCGTCAGCCCCAGCATTTT.

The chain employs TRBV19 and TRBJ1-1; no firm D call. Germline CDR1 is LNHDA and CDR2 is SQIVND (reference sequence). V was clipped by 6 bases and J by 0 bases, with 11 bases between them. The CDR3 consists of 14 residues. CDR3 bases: TGTGCCAGTAGCCATCGAAGATTGAACACTGAAGCTTTCTTT. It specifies CASSHRRLNTEAFF.

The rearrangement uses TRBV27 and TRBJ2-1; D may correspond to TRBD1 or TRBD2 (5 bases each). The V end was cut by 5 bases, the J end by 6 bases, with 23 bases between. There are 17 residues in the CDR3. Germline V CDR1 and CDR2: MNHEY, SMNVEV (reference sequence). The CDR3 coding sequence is TGTGCCAGCAGTCCCTTCGGGGCGGTAGCCCCCTCCAATGAGCAGTTCTTC. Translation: CASSPFGAVAPSNEQFF.

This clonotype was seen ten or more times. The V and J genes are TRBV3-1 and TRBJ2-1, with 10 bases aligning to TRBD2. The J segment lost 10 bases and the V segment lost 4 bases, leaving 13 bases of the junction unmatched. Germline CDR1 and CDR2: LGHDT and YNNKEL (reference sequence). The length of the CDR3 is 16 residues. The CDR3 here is CASSLDYLAGDGEQFF. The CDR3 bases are TGTGCCAGCAGCCTTGACTACCTAGCGGGAGATGGAGAGCAGTTCTTC.

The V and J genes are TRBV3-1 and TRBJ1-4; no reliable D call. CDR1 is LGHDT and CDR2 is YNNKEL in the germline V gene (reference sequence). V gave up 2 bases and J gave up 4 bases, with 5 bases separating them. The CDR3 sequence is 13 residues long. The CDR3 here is CASSQRSNEKLFF. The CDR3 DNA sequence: TGTGCCAGCAGCCAACGTAGTAATGAAAAACTGTTTTTT.

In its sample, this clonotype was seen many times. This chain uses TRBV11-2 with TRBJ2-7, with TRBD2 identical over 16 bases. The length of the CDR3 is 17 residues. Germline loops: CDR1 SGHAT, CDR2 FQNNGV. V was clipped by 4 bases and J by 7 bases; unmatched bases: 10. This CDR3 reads CASSSWGLAGGPGEQYF. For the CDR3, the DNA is TGTGCCAGCAGCTCCTGGGGACTAGCGGGAGGGCCCGGGGAGCAGTACTTC.

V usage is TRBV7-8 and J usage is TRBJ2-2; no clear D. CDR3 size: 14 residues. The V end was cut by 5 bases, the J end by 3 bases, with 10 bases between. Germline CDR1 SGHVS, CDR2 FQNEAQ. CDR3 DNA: TGTGCCAGCAGCCCCTTTGTGGACACCGGGGAGCTGTTTTTT. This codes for CASSPFVDTGELFF.

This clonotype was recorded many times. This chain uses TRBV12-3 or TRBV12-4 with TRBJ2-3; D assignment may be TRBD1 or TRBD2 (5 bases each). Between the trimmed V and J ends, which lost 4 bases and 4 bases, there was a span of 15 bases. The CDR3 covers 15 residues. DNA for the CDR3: TGTGCCAGCAGTTCTCTTAGGGGAGTCCCAGATACGCAGTATTTT. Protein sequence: CASSSLRGVPDTQYF.

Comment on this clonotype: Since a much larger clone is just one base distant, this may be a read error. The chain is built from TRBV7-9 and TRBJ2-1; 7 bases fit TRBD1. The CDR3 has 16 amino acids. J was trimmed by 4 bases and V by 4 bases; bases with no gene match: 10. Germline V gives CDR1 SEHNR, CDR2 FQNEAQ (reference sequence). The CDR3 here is CASSSPPGTAYNEQFF. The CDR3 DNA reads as TGTGCCAGCAGCTCCCCCCCCGGGACAGCTTACAATGAGCAGTTCTTC.

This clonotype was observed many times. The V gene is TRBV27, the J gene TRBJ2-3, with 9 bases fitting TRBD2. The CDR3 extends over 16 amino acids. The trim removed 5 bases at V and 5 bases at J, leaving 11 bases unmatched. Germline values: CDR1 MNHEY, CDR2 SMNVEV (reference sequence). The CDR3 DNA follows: TGTGCCAGCAGTCTACGCTCCGGGACTAGCCGAGATACGCAGTATTTT. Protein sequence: CASSLRSGTSRDTQYF.

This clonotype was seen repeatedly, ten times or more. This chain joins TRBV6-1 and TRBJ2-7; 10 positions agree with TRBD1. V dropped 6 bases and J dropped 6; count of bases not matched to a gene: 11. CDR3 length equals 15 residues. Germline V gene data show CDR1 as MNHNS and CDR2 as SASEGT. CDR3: CASRADRGLYGEQYF. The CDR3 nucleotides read TGTGCCAGCAGGGCCGACAGGGGGCTCTACGGCGAGCAGTACTTC.

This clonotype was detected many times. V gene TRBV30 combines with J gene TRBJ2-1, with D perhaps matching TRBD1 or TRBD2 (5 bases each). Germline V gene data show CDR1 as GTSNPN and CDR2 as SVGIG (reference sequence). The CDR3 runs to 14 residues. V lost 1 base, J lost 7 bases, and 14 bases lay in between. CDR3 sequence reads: CAWSGGRDENEQFF. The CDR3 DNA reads TGTGCCTGGAGTGGGGGAAGGGACGAGAATGAGCAGTTCTTC.

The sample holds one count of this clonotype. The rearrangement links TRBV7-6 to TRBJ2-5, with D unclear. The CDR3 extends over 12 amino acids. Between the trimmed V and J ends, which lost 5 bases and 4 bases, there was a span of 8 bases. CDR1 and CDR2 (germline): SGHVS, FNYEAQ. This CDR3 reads CASSHSLETQYF. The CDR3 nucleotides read TGTGCCAGCAGCCATTCCCTAGAGACCCAGTACTTC.

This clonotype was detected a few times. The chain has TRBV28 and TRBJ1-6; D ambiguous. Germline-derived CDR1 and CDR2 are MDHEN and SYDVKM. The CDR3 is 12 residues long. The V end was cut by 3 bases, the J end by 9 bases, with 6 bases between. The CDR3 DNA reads TGTGCCAGCAGTTTTACATTTTCACCCCTCCACTTT. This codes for CASSFTFSPLHF.

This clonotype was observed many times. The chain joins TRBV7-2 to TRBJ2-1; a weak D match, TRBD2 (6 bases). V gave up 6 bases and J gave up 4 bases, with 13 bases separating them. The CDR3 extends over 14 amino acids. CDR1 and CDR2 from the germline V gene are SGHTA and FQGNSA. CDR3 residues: CASRFPGVYNEQFF. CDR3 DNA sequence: TGTGCCAGCAGATTCCCGGGGGTTTACAATGAGCAGTTCTTC.

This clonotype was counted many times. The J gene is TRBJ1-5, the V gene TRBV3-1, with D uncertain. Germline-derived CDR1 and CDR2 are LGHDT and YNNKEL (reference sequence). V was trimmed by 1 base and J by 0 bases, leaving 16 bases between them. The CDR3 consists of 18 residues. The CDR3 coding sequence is TGTGCCAGCAGCCAAGCCCACAAACAGCAATATAGCAATCAGCCCCAGCATTTT. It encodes CASSQAHKQQYSNQPQHF.

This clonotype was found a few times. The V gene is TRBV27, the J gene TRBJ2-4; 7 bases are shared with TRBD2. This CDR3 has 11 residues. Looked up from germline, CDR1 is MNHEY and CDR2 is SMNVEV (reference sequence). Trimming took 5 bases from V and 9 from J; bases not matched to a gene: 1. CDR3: CASSGEGIQYF. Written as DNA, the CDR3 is TGTGCCAGCAGTGGGGAGGGCATTCAGTACTTC.

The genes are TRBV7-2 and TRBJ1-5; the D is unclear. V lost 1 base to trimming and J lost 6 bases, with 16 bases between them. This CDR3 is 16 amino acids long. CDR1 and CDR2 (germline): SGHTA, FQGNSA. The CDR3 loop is CASSLGTTPTGQPQHF. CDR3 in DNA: TGTGCCAGCAGCTTAGGAACAACACCTACCGGTCAGCCCCAGCATTTT.

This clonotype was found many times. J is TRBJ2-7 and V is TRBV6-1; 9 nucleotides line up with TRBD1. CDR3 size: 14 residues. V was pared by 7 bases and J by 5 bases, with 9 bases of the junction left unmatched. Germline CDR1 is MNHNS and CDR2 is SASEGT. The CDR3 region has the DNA TGTGCCAGCAACCGAGGACAGGGGATCGACGAGCAGTACTTC. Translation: CASNRGQGIDEQYF.

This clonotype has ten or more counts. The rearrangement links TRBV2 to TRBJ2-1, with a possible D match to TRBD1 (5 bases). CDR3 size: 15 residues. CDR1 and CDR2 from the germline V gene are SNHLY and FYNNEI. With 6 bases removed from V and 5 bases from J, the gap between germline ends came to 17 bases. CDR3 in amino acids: CASSERDSDHNEQFF. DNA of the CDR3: TGTGCCAGCAGCGAAAGAGACAGTGATCACAATGAGCAGTTCTTC.

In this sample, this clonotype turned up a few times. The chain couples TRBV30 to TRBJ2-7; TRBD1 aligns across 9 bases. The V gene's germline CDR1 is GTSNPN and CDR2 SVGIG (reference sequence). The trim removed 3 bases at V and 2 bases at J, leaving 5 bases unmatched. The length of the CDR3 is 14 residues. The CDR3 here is CAWSRDRATYEQYF. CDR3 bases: TGTGCCTGGAGCCGGGACAGGGCCACCTACGAGCAGTACTTC.

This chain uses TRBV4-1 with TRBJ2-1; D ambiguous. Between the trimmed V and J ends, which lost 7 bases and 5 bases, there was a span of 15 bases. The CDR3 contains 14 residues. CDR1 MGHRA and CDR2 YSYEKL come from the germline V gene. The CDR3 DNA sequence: TGCGCCAGCACCTCTATACTGAATAACAATGAGCAGTTCTTC. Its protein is CASTSILNNNEQFF.

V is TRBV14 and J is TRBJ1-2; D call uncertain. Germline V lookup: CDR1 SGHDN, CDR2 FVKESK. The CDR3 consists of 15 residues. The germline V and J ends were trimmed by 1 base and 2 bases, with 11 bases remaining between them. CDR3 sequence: CASSQVSGINYGYTF. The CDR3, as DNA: TGTGCCAGCAGCCAAGTCTCGGGAATAAACTATGGCTACACCTTC.

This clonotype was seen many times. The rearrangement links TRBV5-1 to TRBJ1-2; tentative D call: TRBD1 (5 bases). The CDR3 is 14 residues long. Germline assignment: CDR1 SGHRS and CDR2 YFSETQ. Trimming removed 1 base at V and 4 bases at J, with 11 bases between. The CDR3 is CASSLTQGGYGYTF. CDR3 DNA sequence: TGCGCCAGCAGCTTGACGCAGGGTGGCTATGGCTACACCTTC.